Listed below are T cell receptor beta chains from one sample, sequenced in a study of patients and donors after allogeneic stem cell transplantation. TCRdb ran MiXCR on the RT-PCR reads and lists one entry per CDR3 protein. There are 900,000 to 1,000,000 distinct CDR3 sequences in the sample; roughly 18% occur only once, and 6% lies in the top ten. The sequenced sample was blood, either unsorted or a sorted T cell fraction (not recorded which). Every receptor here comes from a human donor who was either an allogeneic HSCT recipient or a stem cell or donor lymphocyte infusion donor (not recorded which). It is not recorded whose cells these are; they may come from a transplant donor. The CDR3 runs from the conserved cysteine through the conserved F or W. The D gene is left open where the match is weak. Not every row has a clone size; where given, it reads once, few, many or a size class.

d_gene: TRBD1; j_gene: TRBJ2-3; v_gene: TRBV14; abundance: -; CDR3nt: TGTGCCAGCAGCGCCAGGGGGAAGGGGAGATCGGATACGCAGTATTTT; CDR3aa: CASSARGKGRSDTQYF
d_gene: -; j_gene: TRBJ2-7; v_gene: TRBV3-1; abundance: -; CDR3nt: TGTGCCAGCAGCCAAGATCGTGCGAGAACAGGATCCTACGAGCAGTACTTC; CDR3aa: CASSQDRARTGSYEQYF
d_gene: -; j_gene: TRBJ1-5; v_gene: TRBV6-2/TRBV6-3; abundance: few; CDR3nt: TGTGCCAGCACTCGAATGGGGGGTTCTCAGCCCCAGCATTTT; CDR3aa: CASTRMGGSQPQHF
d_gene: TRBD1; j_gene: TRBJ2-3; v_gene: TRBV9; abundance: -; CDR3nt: TGTGCCAGCAGCGTTGGACAGGGCAATAGGGTCACAGATACGCAGTATTTT; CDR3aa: CASSVGQGNRVTDTQYF
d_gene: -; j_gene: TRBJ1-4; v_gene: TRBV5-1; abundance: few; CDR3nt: TGCGCCAGCAGCATTGACAGAACAACTAATGAAAAACTGTTTTTT; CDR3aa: CASSIDRTTNEKLFF
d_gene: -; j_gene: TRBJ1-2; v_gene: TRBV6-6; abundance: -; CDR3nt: TGTGCCAGCAGATATACAGGGAACTATGGCTACACCTTC; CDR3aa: CASRYTGNYGYTF
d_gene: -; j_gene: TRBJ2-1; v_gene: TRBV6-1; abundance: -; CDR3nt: TGTGCCAGCAGTGATTTGGGGCCCAGGGCCGAGCAGTTCTTC; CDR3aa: CASSDLGPRAEQFF
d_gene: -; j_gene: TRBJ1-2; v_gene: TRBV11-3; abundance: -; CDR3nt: TGTGCCAGCGGGCAGGGACCCCTCAACTATGGCTACACCTTC; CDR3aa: CASGQGPLNYGYTF
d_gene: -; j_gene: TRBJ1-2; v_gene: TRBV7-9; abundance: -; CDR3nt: TGTGCCAGCAGTTTGACAGAGATCGATGGCTACACCTTC; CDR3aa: CASSLTEIDGYTF
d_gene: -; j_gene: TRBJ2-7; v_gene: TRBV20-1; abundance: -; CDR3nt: TGCAGTGCTAGCGACGGATCCTACGAGCAGTACTTC; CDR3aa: CSASDGSYEQYF
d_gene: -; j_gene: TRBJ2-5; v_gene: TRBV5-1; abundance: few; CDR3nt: TGCGCCAGCAGCTTGGTGTTAGGGGATGGGGAGACCCAGTACTTC; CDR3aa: CASSLVLGDGETQYF
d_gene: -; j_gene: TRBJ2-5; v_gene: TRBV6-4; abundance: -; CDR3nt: TGTGCCAGCAGTGACTCGAGAGCCCTAGGGAGGGAGACCCAGTACTTC; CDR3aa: CASSDSRALGRETQYF
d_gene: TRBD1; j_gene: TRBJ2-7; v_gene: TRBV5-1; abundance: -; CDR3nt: TGCGCCAGCAGCTTGGTATTGGCGCCGGACAGGGTCTACGAGCAGTACTTC; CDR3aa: CASSLVLAPDRVYEQYF
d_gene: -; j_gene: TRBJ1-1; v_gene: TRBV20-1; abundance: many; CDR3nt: TGCAGTGCTTCACGACAGACCATGAACACTGAAGCTTTCTTT; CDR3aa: CSASRQTMNTEAFF
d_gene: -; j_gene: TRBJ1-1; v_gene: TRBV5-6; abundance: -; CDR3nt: TGTGCCAGCAGTTCAGAATCGATTATGAACACTGAAGCTTTCTTT; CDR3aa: CASSSESIMNTEAFF
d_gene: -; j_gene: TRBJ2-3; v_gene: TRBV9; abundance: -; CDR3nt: TGTGCCAGCACCAAAAACCCGGGAACAGATACGCAGTATTTT; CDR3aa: CASTKNPGTDTQYF
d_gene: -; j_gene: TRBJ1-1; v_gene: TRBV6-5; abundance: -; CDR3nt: TGTGCCAGCAGTTACACGGGGTGGGACACTGAAGCTTTCTTT; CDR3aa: CASSYTGWDTEAFF
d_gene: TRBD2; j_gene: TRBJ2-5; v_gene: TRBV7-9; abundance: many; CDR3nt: TGTGCCAGCAGCTTAGGGGCTAGCGGGAGGCCCCAAGAGACCCAGTACTTC; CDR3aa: CASSLGASGRPQETQYF
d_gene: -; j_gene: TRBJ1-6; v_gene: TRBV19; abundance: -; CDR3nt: TGTGCCAGCCATGGACAGAGAAATTCACCCCTCCACTTT; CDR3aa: CASHGQRNSPLHF
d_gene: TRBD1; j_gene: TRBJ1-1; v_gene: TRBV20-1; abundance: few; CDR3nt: TGCAGTGCCCCGGGACAGGCGAATGCACTGAACACTGAAGCTTTCTTT; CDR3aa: CSAPGQANALNTEAFF
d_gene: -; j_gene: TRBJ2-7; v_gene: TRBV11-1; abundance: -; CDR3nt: TGTGCCAGCAGCTTATGGAGTACGCGACCCTACGAGCAGTACTTC; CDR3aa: CASSLWSTRPYEQYF
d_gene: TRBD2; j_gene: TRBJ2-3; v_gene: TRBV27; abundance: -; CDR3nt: TGTGCCAGCCGAAACCTAGCGGCTAGCACAGATACGCAGTATTTT; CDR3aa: CASRNLAASTDTQYF
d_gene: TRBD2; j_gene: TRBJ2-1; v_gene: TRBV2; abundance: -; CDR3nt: TGTGCCAGCGGGGGGACTAGCGGAACGAACAATGAGCAGTTCTTC; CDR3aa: CASGGTSGTNNEQFF
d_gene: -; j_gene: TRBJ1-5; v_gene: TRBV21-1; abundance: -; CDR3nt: TGTGCCAGCAGCGGGACAGGGGCCGGTCAGCCCCAGCATTTT; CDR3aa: CASSGTGAGQPQHF
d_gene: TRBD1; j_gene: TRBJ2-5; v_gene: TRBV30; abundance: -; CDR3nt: TGTGCCTGGAGTGGGGGGACAGGCCAAGAGACCCAGTACTTC; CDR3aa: CAWSGGTGQETQYF
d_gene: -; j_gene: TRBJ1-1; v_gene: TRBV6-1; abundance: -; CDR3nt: TGTGCCAGCAGACCCACTAAAGTGGGGAACACTGAAGCTTTCTTT; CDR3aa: CASRPTKVGNTEAFF
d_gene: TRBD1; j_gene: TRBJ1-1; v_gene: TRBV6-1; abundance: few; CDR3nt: TGTGCCAGCAGCGAGGGACAGATCAACACTGAAGCTTTCTTT; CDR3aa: CASSEGQINTEAFF
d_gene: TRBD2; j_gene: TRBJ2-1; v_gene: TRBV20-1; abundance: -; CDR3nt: TGCAGTGCTGAGGGACTAGCGGGAGGAAGGTCCTACAATGAGCAGTTCTTC; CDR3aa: CSAEGLAGGRSYNEQFF
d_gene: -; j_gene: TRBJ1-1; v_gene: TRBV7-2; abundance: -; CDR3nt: TGTGCCAGCAGGGGACGGGGAAGAAACACTGAAGCTTTCTTT; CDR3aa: CASRGRGRNTEAFF
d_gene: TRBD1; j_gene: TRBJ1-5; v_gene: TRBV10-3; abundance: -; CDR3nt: TGTGCCATCAGTGAGTTGAGGCAGGGGGCGAGGCAGCCCCAGCATTTT; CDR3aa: CAISELRQGARQPQHF
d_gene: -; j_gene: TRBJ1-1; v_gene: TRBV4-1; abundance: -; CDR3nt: TGCGCCAGCAGCCAAAGAGAACAGGGAGAAGCTTTCTTT; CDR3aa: CASSQREQGEAFF
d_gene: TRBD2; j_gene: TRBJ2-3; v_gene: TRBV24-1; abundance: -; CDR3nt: TGTGCCACCAGTGATTCCGGGACTAGCGGGAGTAGTAGCACAGATACGCAGTATTTT; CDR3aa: CATSDSGTSGSSSTDTQYF
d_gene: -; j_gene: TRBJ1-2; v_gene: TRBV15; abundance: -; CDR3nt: TGTGCCACCAGCAGAGATCGGGGAGATACTAACTATGGCTACACCTTC; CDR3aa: CATSRDRGDTNYGYTF
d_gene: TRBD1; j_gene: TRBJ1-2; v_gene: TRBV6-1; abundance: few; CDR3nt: TGTGCCAGCAGACAGGACAGGGGTTTTTTTAATGGCTACACCTTC; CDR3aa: CASRQDRGFFNGYTF
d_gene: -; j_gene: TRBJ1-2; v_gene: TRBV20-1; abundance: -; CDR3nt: TGCAGTGCTAGAGAAGGGCTAACCCTTCCTAACTATGGCTACACCTTC; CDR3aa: CSAREGLTLPNYGYTF
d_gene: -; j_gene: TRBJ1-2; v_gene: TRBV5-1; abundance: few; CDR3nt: TGCGCCAGCAGAAACTCGAGAGACGGCTACACCTTC; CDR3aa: CASRNSRDGYTF
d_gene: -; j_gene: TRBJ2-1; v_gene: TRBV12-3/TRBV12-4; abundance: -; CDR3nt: TGTGCCAGCAGTTTATCTTGGGCAGAGCAGTTCTTC; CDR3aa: CASSLSWAEQFF
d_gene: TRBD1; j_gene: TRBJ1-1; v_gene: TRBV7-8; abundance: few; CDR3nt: TGTGCCAGCAGCCTAGGAGGGGACAGGACCTTTTCTGAAGCTTTCTTT; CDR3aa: CASSLGGDRTFSEAFF
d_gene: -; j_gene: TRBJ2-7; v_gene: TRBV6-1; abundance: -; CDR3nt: TGTGCCAGCAGTGAAGCAGGCGGATTCCCCTACGAGCGGTACTTC; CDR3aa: CASSEAGGFPYERYF
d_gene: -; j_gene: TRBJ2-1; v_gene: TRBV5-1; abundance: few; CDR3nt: TGCGCCAGCAGCTCCACCCCTGGGGGCTTAGGTGAGCAGTTCTTC; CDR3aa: CASSSTPGGLGEQFF
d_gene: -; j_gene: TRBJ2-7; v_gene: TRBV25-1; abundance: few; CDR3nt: TGTGCCAGCAGTGAACTAAGGGTAGGCTACGAGCAGTACTTC; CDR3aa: CASSELRVGYEQYF